This T cell receptor (beta chain) was retrieved from a study of shared clonotypes between healthy human individuals (dated by TCRdb to the early 2020s). General notes on the study: A couple of women and a few men aged 18 to 49 years were included in the cohort. For each donor, CD4 naive and CD4 memory were each given three plates, CD8 naive was given two plates, and CD8 memory was given one plate. The study deeply sequenced blood TCR repertoires of roughly five healthy adults to estimate repertoire size and the extent of clonotype sharing between individuals. Different laboratories and diverse techniques were used to prepare libraries and sequence TCR repertoires, to increase sequencing depth and limit assay-specific biases. Each donor's leukapheresis produced roughly between about 0.8 and 8.9 billion PBMCs. Study-wide findings and limitations: Naive subsets generally had larger estimated clonotype richness than memory subsets did. Sampling was limited to blood, and TCR repertoires in tissue likely differ from TCR repertoires in blood. Clonotypes shared by all four sorted-subset donors showed higher generation probabilities than non-shared clonotypes. When several donors were compared, the shared fraction of clonotypes was around 5% for naive CD4, about 4% for naive CD8, about 2.5% for memory CD4, and 0.35% to 0.4% for memory CD8. The genetic and exposure-history diversity represented was limited by the small number of donors. Pairwise subsampling led to the expectation that sequencing depth would affect the degree of clonotype sharing among donors. Rarefaction of sorted-subset datasets indicated incomplete sequencing despite the large sequencing depth.

The donors were healthy, HIV-negative adults with no recently reported acute infections or vaccinations. Every donor was a Caucasian adult living in Nashville, Tennessee, USA. The CD8 memory samples were a combination of magnetically selected CD45RO+ cells and CCR7-negative CD45RA+ effector memory (TemRA) cells. Blood was collected by leukapheresis, and PBMCs were isolated by Ficoll-Histopaque density gradient centrifugation and then cryopreserved in liquid nitrogen vapor phase. Purity and quantity of every magnetically sorted T cell population were checked by analytical flow cytometry. Genomic DNA was isolated from each sorted fraction and quantified by UV absorbance on a Nanodrop 2000c. The germline V gene specifies KGHSH as CDR1 and LQKENI as CDR2. Its CDR3 holds 14 amino acids, cysteine through phenylalanine. CDR3 DNA is the only sequence kept; it has 42 bases, read in frame from the first base. The V end loses 2 bases and the J end loses 2 bases, and a stretch of 10 bases separates them.

TCR CDR3 regions were amplified from genomic DNA by multiplex PCR using the deep immunoSEQ assay. Genomic DNA extracted from each cell subset was distributed evenly over all wells of several immunoSEQ 96-well plates, and each plate served as one replicate. For sorted subsets, 200 to 250 ng genomic DNA, equal to 25,000 to 35,000 T cell genomes, was loaded into each replicate PCR. The purified libraries were quantified using a Qubit 3.0 fluorometer, sized with a Bioanalyzer 2100, and then quantified again using the KAPA Library Quantification kit. Every immunoSEQ 96-well plate was sequenced on a separate single-read 150-cycle Illumina NextSeq 550 flow cell. Concerning the study's data processing: Because the immunoSEQ output included only junctional sequences and no quality scores, the filtering could not be the same as the filtering used for full-length reads. Sequences were annotated with PyIR, a Python wrapper for IgBLAST v1.9, using IMGT germline references to assign V/J genes and CDR3. Reads were removed for weak V/J assignments (E-value above 1e-6), missing CDR3, stop codons, out-of-frame junctions, or ambiguous translated residues. V3J clonotypes were defined as sequences sharing an identical inferred V gene, J gene, and CDR3 amino acid sequence. Percentage overlap between repertoires was computed as shared unique clonotypes divided by the size of the smaller repertoire. Repertoire richness was assessed with RTK rarefaction, the Chao1 estimator, and Recon v2.1 estimates of unobserved clonotypes. Generation probabilities were computed with OLGA for all TCRbeta clonotypes obtained by the gDNA method from four donors. TCRdb limited this immuneACCESS table to in-frame rearrangements with V and J called. A share of clones is missing; checked studies link under half to unresolved V genes, and the rest is unexplained. That table gives V, J and clone size, and the DNA gave D and trimming. The sample table lists about 110,000 clones, approximately 70% of them with a count of one. Jointly, the top ten make up approximately 25% of the sample.

As for this clone: There is no known antigen for this receptor. The sample holds no much larger clone one base away, and base qualities are not on file.

The chain was built from TRBV18 and TRBJ2-7, with a tentative D call of TRBD1 or TRBD2, each matching 5 bases. Sequencing was performed on memory CD8+ T cells sorted from blood. The sample's cell subset or site label, in plain terms: CD45RO+ cells pooled with CCR7-negative TemRA cells. The sequence was obtained from a woman aged 25-40 years in good health. The sequenced DNA: TGTGCCAGCTCACCAGAGGGACCGCCCTACGAGCAGTACTTC. Protein translation: CASSPEGPPYEQYF.